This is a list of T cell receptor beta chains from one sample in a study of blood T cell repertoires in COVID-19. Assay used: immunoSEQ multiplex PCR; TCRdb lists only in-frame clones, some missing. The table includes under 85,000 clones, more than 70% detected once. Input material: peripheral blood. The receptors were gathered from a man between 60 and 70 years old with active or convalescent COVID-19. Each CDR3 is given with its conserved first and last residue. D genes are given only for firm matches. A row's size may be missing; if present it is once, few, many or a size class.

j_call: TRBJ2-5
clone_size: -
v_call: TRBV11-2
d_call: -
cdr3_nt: TGTGCCAGCAGCAGTACGACAGAGAAGCAAGAGACCCAGTACTTC
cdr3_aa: CASSSTTEKQETQYF

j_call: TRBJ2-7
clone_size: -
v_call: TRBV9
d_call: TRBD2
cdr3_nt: TGTGCCAGCAGCCTTCGGGGGGTTAACTCCTACGAGCAGTACTTC
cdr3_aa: CASSLRGVNSYEQYF

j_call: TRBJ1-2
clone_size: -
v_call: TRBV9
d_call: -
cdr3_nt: TGTGCCAGCAGGGGGGAGGGAGCCAACTATGGCTACACCTTC
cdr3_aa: CASRGEGANYGYTF

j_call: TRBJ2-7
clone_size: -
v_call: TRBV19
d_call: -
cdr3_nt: TGTGCCAGTAGTATTGGTCAGGGACTTTCCTACGAGCAGTACTTC
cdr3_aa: CASSIGQGLSYEQYF

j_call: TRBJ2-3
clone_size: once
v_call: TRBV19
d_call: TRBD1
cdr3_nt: TGTGCCAGTAGTACTAGGTCTACAGGGGGGACAGATACGCAGTATTTT
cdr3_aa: CASSTRSTGGTDTQYF

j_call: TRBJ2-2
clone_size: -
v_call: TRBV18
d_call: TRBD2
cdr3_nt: TGTGCCAGCTCCCCCCGCGGGGGGGCCGACACCGGGGAGCTGTTTTTT
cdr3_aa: CASSPRGGADTGELFF

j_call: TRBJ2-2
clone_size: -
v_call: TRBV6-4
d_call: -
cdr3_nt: TGTGCCAGCAGTGACGCGGGGCTGGATGGCGGGGAGCTGTTTTTT
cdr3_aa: CASSDAGLDGGELFF

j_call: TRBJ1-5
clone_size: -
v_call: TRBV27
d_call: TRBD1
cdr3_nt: TGTGCCAGCAGAACCGGACAGGGACTTCAGCCCCAGCATTTT
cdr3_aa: CASRTGQGLQPQHF

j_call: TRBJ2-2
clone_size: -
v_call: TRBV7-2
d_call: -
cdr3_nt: TGTGCCAGCTGGCCGAACACCGGGGAGCTGTTTTTT
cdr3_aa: CASWPNTGELFF

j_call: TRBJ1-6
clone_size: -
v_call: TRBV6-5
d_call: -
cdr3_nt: TGTGCCAGCAGTTATCGACCGGGGACCTATAATTCACCCCTCCACTTT
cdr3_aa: CASSYRPGTYNSPLHF

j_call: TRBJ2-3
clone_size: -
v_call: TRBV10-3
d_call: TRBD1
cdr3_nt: TGTGCCATCAGTGAGTCTGGACAGGGCTTCACAGATACGCAGTATTTT
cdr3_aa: CAISESGQGFTDTQYF

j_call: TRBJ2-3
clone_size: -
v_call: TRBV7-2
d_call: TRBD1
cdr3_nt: TGTGCCAGCAGCTTAGGGTGGGACAGTGCCAAGGATACGCAGTATTTT
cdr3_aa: CASSLGWDSAKDTQYF

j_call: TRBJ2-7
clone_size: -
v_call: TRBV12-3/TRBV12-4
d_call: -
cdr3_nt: TGTGCCAGCAGTTTAGGGCCGCGGGAGCAGTACTTC
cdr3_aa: CASSLGPREQYF

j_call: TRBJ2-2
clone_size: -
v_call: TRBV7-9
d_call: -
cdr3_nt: TGTGCCAGCAGCTTAGGCACCGCAGCCGGGGAGCTGTTTTTT
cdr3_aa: CASSLGTAAGELFF

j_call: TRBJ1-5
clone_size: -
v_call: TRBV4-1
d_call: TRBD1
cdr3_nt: TGCGCCAGCAGCCTGGACAGGGCACAGCCCCAGCATTTT
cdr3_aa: CASSLDRAQPQHF

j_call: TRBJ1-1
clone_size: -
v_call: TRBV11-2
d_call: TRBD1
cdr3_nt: TGTGCCAGCAGCTTAGTGGGGGCAGGGGGAAAAGCTTTCTTT
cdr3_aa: CASSLVGAGGKAFF

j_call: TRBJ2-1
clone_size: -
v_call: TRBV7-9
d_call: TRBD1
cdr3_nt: TGTGCCGGCGGACAGGGTCGCAATGAGCAGTTCTTC
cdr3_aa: CAGGQGRNEQFF

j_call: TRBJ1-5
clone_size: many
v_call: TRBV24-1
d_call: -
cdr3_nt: TGTGCCACCAGTGATCTGACAAGCAATCAGCCCCAGCATTTT
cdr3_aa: CATSDLTSNQPQHF

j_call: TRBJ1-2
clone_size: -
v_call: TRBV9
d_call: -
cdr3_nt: TGTGCCAGCAGCGAACAGGGCTATGGCTACACCTTC
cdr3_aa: CASSEQGYGYTF

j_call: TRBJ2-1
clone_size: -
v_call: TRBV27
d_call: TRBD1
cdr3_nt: TGTGCCAGCAGTCGGACAGGGGGGTACAATGAGCAGTTCTTC
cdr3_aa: CASSRTGGYNEQFF

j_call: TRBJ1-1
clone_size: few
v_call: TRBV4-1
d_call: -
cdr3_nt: TGCGCCAGCAGCCAAGGACAGACCCATGAAGCTTTCTTT
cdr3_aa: CASSQGQTHEAFF

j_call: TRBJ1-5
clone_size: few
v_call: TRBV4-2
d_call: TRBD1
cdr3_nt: TGTGCCAGCAGCCAGGACAGGACGGGTTATAGCAATCAGCCCCAGCATTTT
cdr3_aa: CASSQDRTGYSNQPQHF